The rows below give T cell receptor beta chains drawn from one sample of a study of PD-1 blockade in classical Hodgkin lymphoma. Produced via immunoSEQ multiplex PCR; TCRdb's table is partial and in-frame only. Among approximately 100,000 clones listed, 75% to 85% were seen once. The sequenced sample was peripheral blood mononuclear cells (PBMCs), obtained before the fourth cycle of nivolumab. All receptors come from a human donor with classical Hodgkin lymphoma. Both conserved end residues are part of each CDR3. The D gene is left open where the match is weak. Where a row states a size, it is once, few, many or the class of an expanded clone; other rows omit it.

CDR3 DNA,CDR3 protein,D gene,J gene,clone size,V gene
TGTGCCAGCAGGGAGACAGGGGGCGTAGGTGGCTACACCTTC,CASRETGGVGGYTF,TRBD1,TRBJ1-2,NA,TRBV6-1
TGTGCCAGCAGCTTAGAAACTAGAACAAGGGAGACCCAGTACTTC,CASSLETRTRETQYF,NA,TRBJ2-5,once,TRBV7-6
TGTGCCAGCAGCGTAGCTACGACCTACAATGAGCAGTTCTTC,CASSVATTYNEQFF,NA,TRBJ2-1,few,TRBV9
TGTGCCAGCAGCTGGGGCGGCGGGACCATCTCCGAGCAGTACTTC,CASSWGGGTISEQYF,NA,TRBJ2-7,NA,TRBV5-4
TGCGCCAGCAGCCAAGGAGGGACCCTAAACTATGGCTACACCTTC,CASSQGGTLNYGYTF,NA,TRBJ1-2,NA,TRBV4-1
TGTGCCAGCAGTGCGGACAGATATCAGCCCCAGCATTTT,CASSADRYQPQHF,NA,TRBJ1-5,NA,TRBV27
TGTGCCAGCAGTGGAAGTTTGGGTCCCGAAGAGACCCAGTACTTC,CASSGSLGPEETQYF,NA,TRBJ2-5,few,TRBV5-4
TGCGCCAGCAGCGTCTGGGGGCGGACCGGGGAGCTGTTTTTT,CASSVWGRTGELFF,NA,TRBJ2-2,NA,TRBV5-1
TGTGCCAGCAGTTTGCCGATGCAGCCCCAGCATTTT,CASSLPMQPQHF,NA,TRBJ1-5,NA,TRBV28
TGTGCCATCTCCATACAGGGAGGGGAAGAGACCCAGTACTTC,CAISIQGGEETQYF,NA,TRBJ2-5,NA,TRBV10-3
TGTGCCAGCAAGATAGCGGGAGGTAACAATGAGCAGTTCTTC,CASKIAGGNNEQFF,TRBD2,TRBJ2-1,NA,TRBV7-9
TGTGCCATCAGCACCGGGGAAACCTACGAGCAGTACTTC,CAISTGETYEQYF,NA,TRBJ2-7,NA,TRBV10-3
TGTGCCAGCAGGGCCGGGACTAGGCCCTACGAGCAGTACTTC,CASRAGTRPYEQYF,TRBD2,TRBJ2-7,NA,TRBV28
TGTGCCAGCAGTTACTCGCGATTAAATGAAAAACTGTTTTTT,CASSYSRLNEKLFF,NA,TRBJ1-4,NA,TRBV6-6
TGTGCCAGCAGCCCAGCCCCCACAGATACGCAGTATTTT,CASSPAPTDTQYF,NA,TRBJ2-3,NA,TRBV7-2
TGTGCCAGCTCGAGTATCCTGAACACTGAAGCTTTCTTT,CASSSILNTEAFF,NA,TRBJ1-1,NA,TRBV19
TGCGCCAGCAGCTTGGGGGGACAACGGGTTCTGAACACTGAAGCTTTCTTT,CASSLGGQRVLNTEAFF,NA,TRBJ1-1,NA,TRBV5-1
TGCGCCAGCAGCCAAGGAAGAATGGGAGGGGCCCCTGGAAACACCATATATTTT,CASSQGRMGGAPGNTIYF,NA,TRBJ1-3,NA,TRBV4-1
TGCGCCAGCAGCCGCGGGCCCGTTGAGGAGACCCAGTACTTC,CASSRGPVEETQYF,NA,TRBJ2-5,NA,TRBV5-1
TGTGCCAGCAGCCAGACTCTGGGGCAGAACTATCAGCCCCAGCATTTT,CASSQTLGQNYQPQHF,NA,TRBJ1-5,NA,TRBV11-2
TGTGCCAGCAGCCCTAACACTGAAGCTTTCTTT,CASSPNTEAFF,NA,TRBJ1-1,once,TRBV25-1
TGTGCCATCAGTGAGTCGGGGGACGAGCAGTACTTC,CAISESGDEQYF,NA,TRBJ2-7,NA,TRBV10-3
TGCGCCAGCAGCCAGGGCACGGGGAGCAATCAGCCCCAGCATTTT,CASSQGTGSNQPQHF,NA,TRBJ1-5,NA,TRBV4-3
TGCGCCACCCGGGGGGGGCTAGCAAACACCGGGGAGCTGTTTTTT,CATRGGLANTGELFF,TRBD2,TRBJ2-2,once,TRBV5-1
TGTGCCAGCCGAACACAGGGGACGGGGACCCAGTACTTC,CASRTQGTGTQYF,TRBD1,TRBJ2-5,NA,TRBV28
TGTGCCACCAGACCCGAGTGGGCGAACACTGAAGCTTTCTTT,CATRPEWANTEAFF,NA,TRBJ1-1,NA,TRBV28
TGTGCCAGCAGGCTAGCGGGAGGGCCGGAGAATGAGCAGTTCTTC,CASRLAGGPENEQFF,TRBD2,TRBJ2-1,NA,TRBV5-4
TGTGCCATCAGTGAAAAGGCATCTGGTCAGCCCCAGCATTTT,CAISEKASGQPQHF,NA,TRBJ1-5,few,TRBV10-3
TGTGCCAGCAGCTTAGATACGGGTAATGAGCAGTTCTTC,CASSLDTGNEQFF,NA,TRBJ2-1,few,TRBV11-3
TGTGCTAGTGGTTTGGCACGCAATACGCAGTATTTT,CASGLARNTQYF,NA,TRBJ2-3,NA,TRBV12-5
TGTGCCTGGAGTGGGGGGGCCGGCTACACCTTC,CAWSGGAGYTF,NA,TRBJ1-2,NA,TRBV30
TGTGCCAGCACCCCATCTCCCTCCTACGAGCAGTACTTC,CASTPSPSYEQYF,NA,TRBJ2-7,NA,TRBV7-2
TGTGCCATCAGTGTCCGGCCCCCCTACAATGAGCAGTTCTTC,CAISVRPPYNEQFF,NA,TRBJ2-1,NA,TRBV10-3